The present T cell receptor beta chain was sequenced within a study of control samples from healthy donors and cancer patients. Germline CDR1 and CDR2: PRHDT and FYEKMQ (reference sequence). The CDR3 extends over 15 amino acids. V was pared by 5 bases and J by 7 bases, with 12 bases of the junction left unmatched. Sequencing was performed with immunoSEQ multiplex PCR; in TCRdb, only in-frame clones are kept and a portion is missing. The top ten hold roughly 2.3% of the sample, which has 54,000 or so clones, about 95% seen once. The TCR was taken from a man aged 30 to 45 in good health. The sequenced material came from blood. The rearrangement joins TRBV13 to TRBJ2-5; 8 bases fit TRBD1. The CDR3 DNA reads TGTGCCAGCAGCCGGCGGGCAGGGGGCGAGGGGACCCAGTACTTC. Translating it yields CASSRRAGGEGTQYF.